These 9 T cell receptor beta chains came from one sample sequenced in a study of low-dose radiotherapy and immunotherapy resistance in tumors. First-strand cDNA relied on TRAV- and TRBV-specific primers spanning alpha and beta chains. The TCRs were subjected to amplification over approximately 18 PCR cycles employing a constant-region primer in conjunction with a V-primer adapter. TCRdb called the reads again in MiXCR, with one record for every CDR3 protein. The table lists around 69,000 distinct CDR3 sequences, 31% of them singletons. Time point noted: before trial treatment. Source: PBMCs, taken before treatment. These receptors were obtained from a female donor with ovarian cancer.

The DNA of the CDR3 is TGTGCCAGCAGGTGGCTTAACAATCAGCCCCAGCATTTT. This sequence encodes CASRWLNNQPQHF. The chain couples TRBV27 to TRBJ1-5; D remains unclear. Trimming took off 6 bases at V and 3 bases at J, with 9 bases between the two ends. The CDR3 loop spans 13 amino acids. Germline V lookup: CDR1 MNHEY, CDR2 SMNVEV (reference sequence).

This chain uses TRBV28 with TRBJ2-2, with D possibly matching TRBD1 (6 bases). The ends were cut back, 7 bases at V and 13 bases at J, with 19 bases in the middle. Germline CDR1 and CDR2: MDHEN and SYDVKM. This CDR3 is built from 13 residues. The CDR3 bases are TGTGCCAGCACCGGGACACCCCACCGTGTGCTGTTTTTT. Translated: CASTGTPHRVLFF. The whole variable domain, filled in from reference TRBV28 and TRBJ2-2, reads DVKVTQSSRYLVKRTGEKVFLECVQDMDHENMFWYRQDPGLGLRLIYFSYDVKMKEKGDIPEGYSVSREKKERFSLILESASTNQTSMYLCASTGTPHRVLFFGEGSRLTVL.

This clonotype was counted many times. The rearrangement uses TRBV9 and TRBJ2-1, with TRBD2 matching over 8 bases. J lost 4 bases, V lost 6 bases, and 6 bases had no gene match. Germline CDR1 and CDR2: SGDLS and YYNGEE. This CDR3 region has 14 residues. CDR3 loop: CASKPAGVYNEQFF. The CDR3 DNA sequence: TGTGCCAGCAAACCAGCGGGGGTATACAATGAGCAGTTCTTC. The complete variable domain, with remaining parts taken from reference TRBV9 and TRBJ2-1, reads DSGVTQTPKHLITATGQRVTLRCSPRSGDLSVYWYQQSLDQGLQFLIQYYNGEERAKGNILERFSAQQFPDLHSELNLSSLELGDSALYFCASKPAGVYNEQFFGPGTRLTVL.

In this sample, this clonotype turned up many times. The V call is TRBV20-1, the J call TRBJ2-5; the D is unclear. Per germline, CDR1 DFQATT and CDR2 SNEGSKA (reference sequence). Trimming left V 6 bases short and J 1 base short, with 9 bases between. The CDR3 extends over 12 amino acids. The CDR3, as DNA: TGCAGTGCAGCGTCGGGCCAAGAGACCCAGTACTTC. Translation gives CSAASGQETQYF.

The V call is TRBV5-4, the J call TRBJ2-1; perhaps D is TRBD1 or TRBD2 (5 bases each). V lost 4 bases to trimming and J lost 4 bases, with 12 bases between them. Germline assignment: CDR1 SGHNT and CDR2 YYREEE (reference sequence). The CDR3 contains 14 residues. In DNA form, the CDR3 reads TGTGCCAGCAGCCACGGGACGGATTACAATGAGCAGTTCTTC. It codes for CASSHGTDYNEQFF.

This clonotype was seen ten or more times. V gene TRBV10-3 combines with J gene TRBJ2-3; TRBD1 agrees at 8 bases. The CDR3 sequence is 16 residues long. Germline V gives CDR1 ENHRY, CDR2 SYGVKD. Trimming removed 3 bases from V and 1 base from J; junction bases left unmatched: 6. Here the CDR3 reads CAISEGTGYRTDTQYF. As DNA, the CDR3 is TGTGCCATCAGTGAAGGGACAGGCTACCGCACAGATACGCAGTATTTT.

Turning to this clonotype: The CDR3 ends on some other residue instead of the conserved phenylalanine or tryptophan, so this is likely a read error. This chain uses TRBV30 with TRBJ2-5; D unclear. The V end lost 1 base, the J end lost 5 bases, and 14 bases lay between the germline ends. This CDR3 has 14 residues. Germline-derived CDR1 and CDR2 are GTSNPN and SVGIG (reference sequence). The CDR3 protein is CAWSEGSKHETQYL. The CDR3 DNA follows: TGTGCCTGGAGTGAGGGCAGCAAACACGAGACCCAGTACCTC.

This clonotype has ten or more counts. The rearrangement links TRBV2 to TRBJ1-6; 7 nucleotides align to TRBD1. Germline trimming cut 7 bases from V and 7 bases from J; bases unmatched to any gene: 10. Germline CDR1 and CDR2: SNHLY and FYNNEI. The CDR3 runs to 15 residues. Here the CDR3 reads CASTAGQLVNSPLHF. In DNA form, the CDR3 reads TGTGCCAGCACCGCGGGACAGCTAGTAAATTCACCCCTCCACTTT.

This clonotype was counted a few times. This chain connects TRBV5-1 to TRBJ1-2; D is unclear. V shed 5 bases and J shed 1 base, with 21 bases lying between them. Germline-derived CDR1 and CDR2 are SGHRS and YFSETQ. There are 17 residues in the CDR3. This CDR3 reads CASSLGPPTLFNYGYTF. For the CDR3, the DNA is TGCGCCAGCAGTCTTGGGCCTCCTACTCTCTTTAACTATGGCTACACCTTC.